Included here is one T cell receptor beta chain sequence, with context. The clone's antigen remains unknown. Base-call qualities are not available, and no considerably larger clone is one nucleotide away. The time point label of this sample denotes: about 28 days (+/-7) after the second vaccine dose. Because spike-specific TCR depth and breadth did not differ between the two schedules, AZD1222 recipients who got a second dose at roughly 4 weeks were pooled with those who got a second dose at roughly 12 weeks. Vaccinee samples were obtained from the UK trials COV001 and COV002, which included a single-blind randomized controlled phase 2/3 trial of AZD1222 (ChAdOx1 nCoV-19) in healthy adults. For TCRbeta chain sequencing, PBMC samples were collected from trial participants at day 0 and at day 28 after the second dose. The CDR3 regions of human TCRbeta chains were analyzed by immunosequencing. For the original study's pipeline: Repertoire TCRs were checked for matches against a reference library of SARS-CoV-2-specific TCRs that had been generated using the MIRA antigen-specificity platform. Breadth was defined as the fraction of unique TCRs that were SARS-CoV-2-associated. Depth was defined as the fraction of total T cells that were SARS-CoV-2-associated. Each spike-specific TCR was assigned to its reactive spike region and to a CD4 or CD8 class using the MIRA data. Log10-transformed breadth and depth values were compared by one-way ANOVA with Sidak's multiple comparisons tests. Entries here come from immuneACCESS through TCRdb and include only in-frame sequences with V and J called. Some clones fail to appear in such tables; in the studies checked, an unresolved V gene covers under half of the shortfall, and the cause of the remainder is unknown. V, J and clone size are those of that table, while D and trimming were read from the DNA. The table for this sample lists roughly 140,000 clones; 88% of them were counted only once. The top ten clonotypes cover 2.5% to 3.5% of the sample.

The CDR3 covers 15 residues, taking in both the cysteine and the phenylalanine. Kept here is only the CDR3 DNA, which spans 45 bases and is read in frame from base 1. CDR1 LNHDA and CDR2 SQIVND are derived from the germline V gene (reference sequence). V lost 5 bases and J lost 7 bases; the stretch between them is 17 bases long. The data stem from a study of T cell responses to AZD1222 COVID-19 vaccine (dated by TCRdb to about 2021). Notes on the research overall: A total of 233 trial participants underwent TCR sequencing, of whom nearly 210 had received two doses of AZD1222 and around 26 had received two doses of the MenACWY control vaccine. Trial participants were enrolled into age subgroups of 18-55, 56-69 and 70-plus years, which contained approximately 150, 28 and 58 TCR-sequenced participants, respectively.

Points the paper makes about the study in general: Conclusions about previously exposed vaccinees are limited, since just a handful of AZD1222 recipients were seropositive for SARS-CoV-2 at baseline. Nearly half of unique spike-specific TCRs reportedly recognized epitopes outside regions mutated in the B.1.351 and B.1.1.7 variants. Vaccine-associated CD4 TCRs spanned the whole spike protein, with dominant responses in regions 160-218 and 743-854. After two AZD1222 doses, spike-specific TCR breadth and depth were significantly higher than at day 0 and than in MenACWY recipients. The 56-69-year group was small, and its depth increase did not reach significance, likely because of low power. Most participants were white British and females outnumbered males, and the authors suggested that clonal diversity may have been underestimated. Because no day 14 peak-response samples were available, the repertoires could be characterized only after the peak T cell response.

The input for sequencing was peripheral blood, taken 28 days after the second AZD1222 dose. This TCR was sampled from an adult who received the AZD1222 COVID-19 vaccine. The rearrangement combines TRBV19 with TRBJ1-4, with the D gene too uncertain to name. The sequenced DNA: TGTGCCAGTAGTTCTCCACAGAGCCCTTTTGAAAAACTGTTTTTT. The translation is CASSSPQSPFEKLFF. When the CDR3 is completed using the reference TRBV19 and TRBJ1-4 genes on either side, the full variable domain is DGGITQSPKYLFRKEGQNVTLSCEQNLNHDAMYWYRQDPGQGLRLIYYSQIVNDFQKGDIAEGYSVSREKKESFPLTVTSAQKNPTAFYLCASSSPQSPFEKLFFGSGTQLSVL.